Presented here are 15 T cell receptor beta chains from one specimen sequenced in a study of cytomegalovirus exposure and HLA in healthy donors. PCR used 60 Vbeta primers and 13 Jbeta primers. Sequencing was performed with immunoSEQ multiplex PCR; in TCRdb, only in-frame clones are kept and a portion is missing. The data show some 100,000 clones, 84% seen once. Sequences were obtained from PBMCs. The source is a woman under 30 in good health and CMV-seronegative.

The rearrangement uses TRBV19 and TRBJ1-5; 10 bases line up with TRBD1. V shed 1 base, J shed 2 bases, and the junction held 2 bases outside the gene matches. CDR1 is LNHDA and CDR2 is SQIVND in the germline V gene (reference sequence). This CDR3 is 16 amino acids long. The CDR3 region is CASSIGGTGGNQPQHF. DNA of the CDR3: TGTGCCAGTAGTATAGGTGGGACAGGGGGCAATCAGCCCCAGCATTTT.

There are a few counts of this clone. This chain joins TRBV10-3 and TRBJ2-3, with 13 bases that match TRBD2. The CDR3 is 17 amino acids. With 2 bases clipped from V and 3 bases from J, the junction kept 5 bases outside the gene matches. CDR1 and CDR2 from the germline V gene are ENHRY and SYGVKD. The chain's CDR3 is CAISEILAGGRTDTQYF. DNA of the CDR3: TGTGCCATCAGTGAGATACTAGCGGGGGGGCGGACAGATACGCAGTATTTT.

This chain joins TRBV14 and TRBJ2-7; D may be TRBD1 (6 bases). In germline, CDR1 is SGHDN, CDR2 FVKESK. V was pared by 4 bases and J by 2 bases, with 12 bases between. CDR3 size: 14 residues. The CDR3 reads CASSPDRFAYEQYF. CDR3 in DNA: TGTGCCAGCAGCCCCGACAGGTTTGCCTACGAGCAGTACTTC.

The DNA of the CDR3 is TGTGCCAGCAGTTTATGGGAGGACAGGGAGTTTGAGAGTGAGCAGTTCTTC. It encodes CASSLWEDREFESEQFF. The chain joins TRBV28 to TRBJ2-1, with 8 positions matching TRBD1. The CDR3 runs 17 residues. CDR1 and CDR2 (germline): MDHEN, SYDVKM. With V trimmed by 0 bases and J by 9 bases, 13 bases remained unmatched.

J is TRBJ1-5 and V is TRBV30; the D gene is possibly TRBD1 (5 bases). V shed 2 bases and J shed 7 bases, with 9 bases lying between them. This CDR3 comprises 12 residues. Germline CDR1 reads GTSNPN; CDR2 reads SVGIG (reference sequence). In DNA form, the CDR3 reads TGTGCCTGGAGTCGCGGGGGGCAGCCCCAGCATTTT. Protein sequence: CAWSRGGQPQHF.

This clone came up a few times. The gene calls are TRBV15 and TRBJ2-1; TRBD1 agrees at 10 bases. J lost 6 bases, V lost 1 base, and 3 bases had no gene match. Germline V gene lookup returns CDR1 LNHNV and CDR2 YYDKDF (reference sequence). The CDR3 consists of 15 residues. The CDR3 sequence: CATSRGQGATNEQFF. The CDR3 DNA reads TGTGCCACCAGCAGAGGACAGGGGGCGACCAATGAGCAGTTCTTC.

The V and J genes are TRBV4-1 and TRBJ2-1, with a possible D match to TRBD2 (6 bases). V lost 2 bases and J 10 bases, leaving 9 bases between the germline ends. This CDR3 comprises 12 residues. Germline CDR1 reads MGHRA; CDR2 reads YSYEKL. CDR3 nucleotide sequence: TGCGCCAGCAGCCAAATAGCGGAAGAGCAGTTCTTC. It is translated as CASSQIAEEQFF.

This chain joins TRBV7-6 and TRBJ2-3; D call uncertain. Trimming took 3 bases from V and 1 from J, leaving 8 bases between them. Germline V lookup: CDR1 SGHVS, CDR2 FNYEAQ. The CDR3 has 14 amino acids. CDR3: CASSFATGTDTQYF. DNA of the CDR3: TGTGCCAGCAGCTTTGCAACTGGCACAGATACGCAGTATTTT.

A single count supports this clone. V gene TRBV27 combines with J gene TRBJ2-6, with no clear D. V gave up 4 bases and J gave up 2 bases, with 3 bases separating them. The CDR3 covers 13 residues. Looked up from germline, CDR1 is MNHEY and CDR2 is SMNVEV (reference sequence). The CDR3 sequence: CASSSAGANVLTF. DNA of the CDR3: TGTGCCAGCAGTTCAGCTGGGGCCAACGTCCTGACTTTC. The full variable domain, its missing parts supplied by reference TRBV27 and TRBJ2-6, is EAQVTQNPRYLITVTGKKLTVTCSQNMNHEYMSWYRQDPGLGLRQIYYSMNVEVTDKGDVPEGYKVSRKEKRNFPLILESPSPNQTSLYFCASSSAGANVLTFGAGSRLTVL.

The J gene is TRBJ2-1, the V gene TRBV5-4, with 7 bases aligning to TRBD1. The CDR3 has 13 residues. The V segment lost 3 bases and the J segment 6 bases; nucleotides outside the gene matches: 3. CDR1 and CDR2 (germline): SGHNT, YYREEE (reference sequence). The CDR3 DNA reads as TGTGCCAGCAGCTCCGACAGGGCCAATGAGCAGTTCTTC. As protein: CASSSDRANEQFF.

The chain joins TRBV10-2 to TRBJ2-3, with 7 nucleotides matching TRBD2. CDR3 length: 15 amino acids. Germline V gives CDR1 WSHSY, CDR2 SAAADI. Trimming cost V 5 bases and J 4 bases; bases outside gene matches: 9. The CDR3 sequence is CASSKGLGSADTQYF. The DNA for the CDR3 is TGCGCCAGCAGTAAAGGACTAGGTTCTGCAGATACGCAGTATTTT.

About this clone: Because it lacks the conserved phenylalanine or tryptophan at the end, this CDR3 is likely a read error. DNA for the CDR3: TGTGCCAGCAGCGCGTCAGCTAACTATGGCTACACCTCC. Its protein is CASSASANYGYTS. This chain connects TRBV11-2 to TRBJ1-2, with D uncertain. V lost 5 bases, J lost 0 bases, and 7 bases lay in between. The CDR3 consists of 13 residues. Germline CDR1 and CDR2: SGHAT and FQNNGV.

The chain has TRBV7-9 and TRBJ1-5; D possibly corresponds to TRBD1 (5 bases). Germline V gene lookup returns CDR1 SEHNR and CDR2 FQNEAQ (reference sequence). Trimming removed 0 bases from V and 4 bases from J, with 7 bases in between. CDR3 length: 14 amino acids. The CDR3 DNA follows: TGTGCCAGCAGCTTAGCAGGGGCTAATCAGCCCCAGCATTTT. This gives the protein CASSLAGANQPQHF. Using reference TRBV7-9 and TRBJ1-5 for the parts outside the CDR3, the full variable domain is DTGVSQNPRHKITKRGQNVTFRCDPISEHNRLYWYRQTLGQGPEFLTYFQNEAQLEKSRLLSDRFSAERPKGSFSTLEIQRTEQGDSAMYLCASSLAGANQPQHFGDGTRLSIL.

The gene calls are TRBV7-2 and TRBJ1-4; D is undetermined. V was trimmed by 1 base and J by 0 bases, leaving 9 bases between them. CDR3 length: 16 amino acids. Germline values: CDR1 SGHTA, CDR2 FQGNSA. The CDR3 DNA sequence: TGTGCCAGCAGCTTAGTTCGGGGAGCAACTAATGAAAAACTGTTTTTT. It codes for CASSLVRGATNEKLFF.

In the case of this clone: At one of its ends the junction is not consistent with the germline gene, which may arise from a read error. The J gene is TRBJ2-5, the V gene TRBV7-7; tentatively, D is TRBD2 (5 bases). This CDR3 is built from 14 residues. Germline V gene sequence: CDR1 SSHAT, CDR2 FNYEAQ (reference sequence). CDR3 loop: CASSFRGGQETQYF. The CDR3, as DNA: TGTGCTAGCAGCTTTCGCGGAGGACAAGAGACCCAGTACTTC.